Presented here are 21 T cell receptor beta chains from one specimen sequenced in a study of vaccination effects on CD4 cells after COVID-19. Using viral peptide pools, the ViraFEST assay grew out antigen-specific CD4+ T cells prior to sequencing. Following 10 days of culture, CD4+ T cells were isolated. According to the study, vaccine recipients showed no prior SARS-CoV-2 infection and negative nucleocapsid antibodies. The antigens these receptors bind are not known. Produced via immunoSEQ multiplex PCR; TCRdb's table is partial and in-frame only. Of around 45,000 clones in the sample, around 77% were seen once. Material: CD4+ T cells from PBMCs cultured with SARS-CoV-2 spike peptides, obtained before COVID-19 vaccination. The origin of the receptors is a human donor who received a COVID-19 vaccine.

The chain carries TRBV6-4 and TRBJ2-7, with 10 bases fitting TRBD1. Germline V gene data show CDR1 as MRHNA and CDR2 as SNTAGT. J was trimmed by 5 bases and V by 2 bases; bases with no gene match: 15. CDR3 length: 18 residues. In DNA form, the CDR3 reads TGTGCCAGCAGTGACCTCCCGACAGGGGGCCTCCGGAGCGACGAGCAGTACGTC. It translates to CASSDLPTGGLRSDEQYV.

The chain recombines TRBV15 with TRBJ2-5; 10 nucleotides agree with TRBD1. V was pared by 1 base and J by 6 bases, with 5 bases of the junction left unmatched. The CDR3 runs 15 residues. Per germline, CDR1 LNHNV and CDR2 YYDKDF (reference sequence). The CDR3 DNA reads as TGTGCCACCAGCAGAGGGACAGGGGGTTCAAAGACCCAGTACTTC. Amino acids: CATSRGTGGSKTQYF.

The chain employs TRBV7-9 and TRBJ2-3, with D unclear. Germline-derived CDR1 and CDR2 are SEHNR and FQNEAQ (reference sequence). The CDR3 has 12 amino acids. V was clipped by 1 base and J by 6 bases, with 5 bases between them. Here the CDR3 DNA reads TGTGCCAGCAGCTTAGAAGGGGATACGCAGTATTTT. Translating gives CASSLEGDTQYF.

The chain recombines TRBV7-2 with TRBJ1-5; 8 nucleotides match TRBD1. Germline CDR1 reads SGHTA; CDR2 reads FQGNSA. Losses at the gene ends were 4 bases for V and 2 bases for J; bases not matched to a gene: 1. The CDR3 covers 14 residues. CDR3 nucleotides: TGTGCCAGCAGCTCGGACAGGGGCAATCAGCCCCAGCATTTT. Protein: CASSSDRGNQPQHF.

The chain combines TRBV6-4 with TRBJ2-3; possible D gene TRBD1, 7 bases. The CDR3 length is 15 residues. Germline V lookup: CDR1 MRHNA, CDR2 SNTAGT. Trimming removed 2 bases from V and 0 bases from J, with 9 bases in between. CDR3 in DNA: TGTGCCAGCAGTGACCAGGGGGGTAGCACAGATACGCAGTATTTT. As protein: CASSDQGGSTDTQYF.

The chain links TRBV4-1 to TRBJ2-1, with D possibly matching TRBD1 (5 bases). The CDR3 sequence is 18 residues long. V lost 1 base and J lost 8, with 24 bases in between. CDR1 is MGHRA, CDR2 YSYEKL, per germline. The CDR3 spells CASSQGPTAPRPFDEQFF. The DNA for the CDR3 is TGCGCCAGCAGCCAAGGGCCGACAGCCCCCCGACCCTTTGATGAGCAGTTCTTC.

The V gene is TRBV5-6, the J gene TRBJ2-3; D gene uncertain. The CDR3 is 15 residues long. Germline-derived CDR1 and CDR2 are SGHDT and YYEEEE. Deletions cut 1 base from V and 2 bases from J, with 11 bases between. CDR3 loop: CASSLLVTITDTQYF. In nucleotides, the CDR3 is TGTGCCAGCAGCTTGCTCGTGACCATCACAGATACGCAGTATTTT.

This clone was found a few times. V usage is TRBV7-3 and J usage is TRBJ1-1, with D unclear. CDR1 is SGHTA and CDR2 is FQGTGA in the germline V gene. V was pared by 5 bases and J by 3 bases, with 13 bases between. CDR3 length equals 14 residues. Here the CDR3 DNA reads TGTGCCAGCAGCCGAACGGGGTGGGACACTGAAGCTTTCTTT. Protein product: CASSRTGWDTEAFF.

This chain links TRBV24-1 with TRBJ1-4; TRBD1 matches 7 bases. Trimming took 2 bases from V and 8 from J; bases not matched to a gene: 7. Germline V gives CDR1 KGHDR, CDR2 SFDVKD. The CDR3 is 15 amino acids. The CDR3 sequence is CATSDSSGGGEKLFF. CDR3 DNA sequence: TGTGCCACCAGTGATTCGTCAGGGGGGGGCGAAAAACTGTTTTTT.

The V and J genes are TRBV4-3 and TRBJ2-1; either TRBD1 or TRBD2 may supply D (6 bases each). Germline lookup yields CDR1 LGHNA and CDR2 YSLEER. V was pared by 0 bases and J by 2 bases, with 17 bases between. The CDR3 sequence is 18 residues long. In DNA, the CDR3 is TGCGCCAGCAGCCAAGACCTAGTACGGGGGCCAACCTACAATGAGCAGTTCTTC. Encoded protein: CASSQDLVRGPTYNEQFF.

Here the CDR3 reads CASSTGRNQPQHF. The CDR3 DNA is TGTGCCAGCAGTACAGGGCGTAATCAGCCCCAGCATTTT. This sequence joins TRBV6-1 and TRBJ1-5; a weak D match, TRBD1 (6 bases). Germline V gives CDR1 MNHNS, CDR2 SASEGT. V was trimmed by 5 bases and J by 4 bases, leaving 9 bases between them. This CDR3 is built from 13 residues.

The chain carries TRBV19 and TRBJ1-6; 7 bases line up with TRBD1. V dropped 5 bases and J dropped 6; count of bases not matched to a gene: 7. Looked up from germline, CDR1 is LNHDA and CDR2 is SQIVND (reference sequence). This CDR3 comprises 15 residues. CDR3 nucleotide sequence: TGTGCCAGTAGTCCAAGACAGGGCTTTAATTCACCCCTCCACTTT. Translated, it gives CASSPRQGFNSPLHF.

This chain links TRBV12-3 or TRBV12-4 with TRBJ1-1, with D unclear. The CDR3 extends over 13 amino acids. The V end was cut by 3 bases, the J end by 1 base, with 6 bases between. CDR3 sequence: CASSLSANTEAFF. In nucleotides, the CDR3 is TGTGCCAGCAGTTTGTCCGCGAACACTGAAGCTTTCTTT.

The chain is built from TRBV23-1 and TRBJ2-3; D unresolved. TRBV23-1 is filed as an ORF, its function uncertain. Trimming shortened V by 8 bases and J by 1 base, and 19 bases separated the two germline ends. CDR3 size: 16 residues. The CDR3 sequence is CASPCGILYCTDTQYF. The CDR3 DNA is TGCGCCAGCCCTTGCGGCATACTATACTGCACAGATACGCAGTATTTT.

This chain links TRBV4-3 with TRBJ2-3, with unresolved D. CDR1 LGHNA and CDR2 YSLEER come from the germline V gene. The CDR3 is made up of 16 amino acids. V was pared by 0 bases and J by 3 bases, with 13 bases between. CDR3 DNA: TGCGCCAGCAGCCAAGAATATCAGAGGACGACAGATACGCAGTATTTT. Residues: CASSQEYQRTTDTQYF.

The CDR3 region has the DNA TGTGCCAGCAGTTCTGGGACAGGGTATCAGCCCCAGCATTTT. Protein: CASSSGTGYQPQHF. This chain links TRBV6-5 with TRBJ1-5, with 9 bases fitting TRBD1. The CDR3 length is 14 residues. Trimming took 4 bases from V and 5 from J; bases not matched to a gene: 3. Germline V gene sequence: CDR1 MNHEY, CDR2 SVGAGI.

The chain uses TRBV6-4 and TRBJ2-6; possible D gene TRBD2, 6 bases. Deletions cut 3 bases from V and 0 bases from J, with 9 bases between. CDR3 size: 16 residues. CDR1 and CDR2 (germline): MRHNA, SNTAGT. The CDR3 here is CASSEGRSSGANVLTF. CDR3 DNA: TGTGCCAGCAGTGAAGGGAGGAGCTCTGGGGCCAACGTCCTGACTTTC.

J is TRBJ2-3 and V is TRBV5-6; D uncertain. Per the germline V gene, CDR1 is SGHDT and CDR2 is YYEEEE. Trimming took off 5 bases at V and 2 bases at J, with 6 bases between the two ends. This CDR3 is 12 amino acids long. The CDR3: CASSVVTDTQYF. CDR3 coding DNA: TGTGCCAGCAGTGTGGTCACAGATACGCAGTATTTT.

The V call is TRBV10-2, the J call TRBJ2-5; 7 bases align to TRBD1. The V gene end was trimmed by 6 bases and the J gene end by 4 bases; junction bases not matched to a gene: 11. From germline, CDR1 is WSHSY and CDR2 SAAADI. The CDR3 is 15 amino acids. The CDR3 nucleotides are TGCGCCAGCAGCAACACAGGGGTGTTTGGAGAGACCCAGTACTTC. This codes for CASSNTGVFGETQYF.

V gene TRBV18 combines with J gene TRBJ2-3, with D perhaps being TRBD1 or TRBD2 (5 bases each). The CDR3 totals 15 residues. Trimming pared 6 bases from V and 5 bases from J, leaving 18 bases between. Germline V gives CDR1 KGHSH, CDR2 LQKENI. The CDR3: CASSPTRGVGDTQYF. CDR3 nucleotide sequence: TGTGCCAGCTCCCCTACTAGGGGTGTAGGAGATACGCAGTATTTT. Combining the CDR3 with reference TRBV18 and TRBJ2-3 gives the whole variable domain NAGVMQNPRHLVRRRGQEARLRCSPMKGHSHVYWYRQLPEEGLKFMVYLQKENIIDESGMPKERFSAEFPKEGPSILRIQQVVRGDSAAYFCASSPTRGVGDTQYFGPGTRLTVL.

This chain connects TRBV2 to TRBJ2-3; D remains unclear. The V end was cut by 7 bases, the J end by 7 bases, with 6 bases between. Germline values: CDR1 SNHLY, CDR2 FYNNEI. This CDR3 spans 10 amino acids. This CDR3 reads CASMVYTQYF. Here the CDR3 DNA reads TGTGCCAGCATGGTCTATACGCAGTATTTT.